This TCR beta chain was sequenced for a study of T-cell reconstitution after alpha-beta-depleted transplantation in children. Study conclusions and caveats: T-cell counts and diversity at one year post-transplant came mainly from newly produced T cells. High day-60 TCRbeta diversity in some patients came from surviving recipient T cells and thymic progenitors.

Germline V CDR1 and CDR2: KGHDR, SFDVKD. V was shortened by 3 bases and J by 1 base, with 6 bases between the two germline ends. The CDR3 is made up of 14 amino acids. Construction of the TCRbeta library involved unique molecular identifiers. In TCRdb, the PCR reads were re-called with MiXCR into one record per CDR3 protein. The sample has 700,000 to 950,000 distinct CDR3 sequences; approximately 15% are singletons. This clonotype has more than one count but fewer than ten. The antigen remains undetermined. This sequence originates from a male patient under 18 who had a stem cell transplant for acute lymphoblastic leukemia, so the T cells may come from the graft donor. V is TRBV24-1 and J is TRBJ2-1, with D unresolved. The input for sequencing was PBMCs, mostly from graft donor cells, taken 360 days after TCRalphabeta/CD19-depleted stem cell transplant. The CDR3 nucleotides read TGTGCCACCAGTGATGTTCTTTCCTACAATGAGCAGTTCTTC. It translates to CATSDVLSYNEQFF.